The next 32 T cell receptor beta chains were all read from a single sample in a study of cytomegalovirus exposure and HLA in healthy donors. TCRdb keeps only in-frame clones here, not all; method: immunoSEQ multiplex PCR. Of 65,000 or so clones listed, 94% are singletons. Source material: PBMCs. These receptors came from a man between 18 and 35 years old in good health and CMV-seropositive.

The V and J genes are TRBV7-9 and TRBJ2-5; a possible D gene is TRBD1 (7 bases). Germline V gene data show CDR1 as SEHNR and CDR2 as FQNEAQ (reference sequence). This CDR3 has 14 amino acids. V gave up 6 bases and J gave up 5 bases, with 16 bases separating them. The CDR3 bases are TGTGCCAGCAGAGAACAGGGGAGGAGGGAGACCCAGTACTTC. Translating it yields CASREQGRRETQYF.

About this clone itself: Distinct nucleotide sequences in the sample also encode this CDR3. This chain uses TRBV6-5 with TRBJ1-2; D is perhaps TRBD1 (6 bases). Trimming shortened V by 5 bases and J by 2 bases, and 9 bases separated the two germline ends. Germline V gives CDR1 MNHEY, CDR2 SVGAGI. The CDR3 has 13 residues. This CDR3 is CASSLQGNYGYTF. The CDR3 nucleotides are TGTGCCAGCAGTCTTCAGGGGAACTATGGCTACACCTTC.

The chain combines TRBV6-5 with TRBJ2-2, with a weak D call TRBD1 (6 bases). The CDR3 has 14 amino acids. V dropped 6 bases and J dropped 5 bases, with 13 bases sitting between them. CDR1 and CDR2 from the germline V gene are MNHEY and SVGAGI. The CDR3 here is CASRPSGETGELFF. DNA for the CDR3: TGTGCCAGCAGGCCTTCAGGGGAAACCGGGGAGCTGTTTTTT.

The J gene is TRBJ2-5, the V gene TRBV11-3; 7 bases are shared with TRBD1. Looked up from germline, CDR1 is SGHNT and CDR2 is YENEEA. V was clipped by 5 bases and J by 4 bases; unmatched bases: 4. This CDR3 has 13 amino acids. This chain's CDR3 is CASSTGDPETQYF. In nucleotides, the CDR3 is TGTGCCAGCAGCACAGGGGACCCAGAGACCCAGTACTTC.

The chain recombines TRBV6-5 with TRBJ1-6; D is perhaps TRBD1 (5 bases). Trimming took off 6 bases at V and 3 bases at J, with 6 bases between the two ends. The germline V gene encodes CDR1 MNHEY and CDR2 SVGAGI. CDR3 length: 13 amino acids. The CDR3 DNA follows: TGTGCCAGCAGCGACAGCTATAATTCACCCCTCCACTTT. Protein sequence: CASSDSYNSPLHF.

The chain carries TRBV6-5 and TRBJ1-6; no clear D. Per germline, CDR1 MNHEY and CDR2 SVGAGI. The CDR3 is 14 amino acids. The V end lost 6 bases, the J end lost 7 bases, and 13 bases lay between the germline ends. The CDR3 bases are TGTGCCAGCAGGCTCTATTTTGCAAATTCACCCCTCCACTTT. This translates into CASRLYFANSPLHF.

The rearrangement joins TRBV12-5 to TRBJ2-1, with TRBD1 as a possible D gene (6 bases). Germline loops: CDR1 LGHNT, CDR2 FRNRAP. The CDR3 runs to 14 residues. V lost 4 bases and J 7 bases, leaving 14 bases between the germline ends. The CDR3 nucleotides read TGTGCTAGTGGTTCACAGGGACCCTCGAATGAGCAGTTCTTC. As protein: CASGSQGPSNEQFF. Complete variable domain (other parts from reference TRBV12-5 and TRBJ2-1): DARVTQTPRHKVTEMGQEVTMRCQPILGHNTVFWYRQTMMQGLELLAYFRNRAPLDDSGMPKDRFSAEMPDATLATLKIQPSEPRDSAVYFCASGSQGPSNEQFFGPGTRLTVL.

In regard to this clone: The junction and the germline gene differ at one end; a read error may be behind it. V is TRBV2 and J is TRBJ2-7; 9 bases line up with TRBD1. Germline V CDR1 and CDR2: SNHLY, FYNNEI. The CDR3 loop spans 10 amino acids. CDR3 protein: CASLGTGSPF. Here the CDR3 DNA reads TGTGCCAGCCTTGGGACAGGGAGCCCCTTC.

This clone occurred once. CDR3 loop: CASSRPGGQAVNEQFF. CDR3 nucleotides: TGTGCCAGTAGTCGACCCGGGGGACAGGCGGTCAATGAGCAGTTCTTC. This rearrangement joins TRBV19 to TRBJ2-1, with 8 bases lining up with TRBD1. The V segment lost 5 bases and the J segment 6 bases; nucleotides outside the gene matches: 12. The germline gives CDR1 LNHDA, CDR2 SQIVND (reference sequence). CDR3 length equals 16 residues.

This clone came up once. This chain connects TRBV12-5 to TRBJ1-1; perhaps TRBD1 as D (5 bases). The V gene's germline CDR1 is LGHNT and CDR2 FRNRAP. V gave up 0 bases and J gave up 1 base, with 12 bases separating them. This CDR3 is 16 amino acids long. The CDR3 spells CASGLVRGSTNTEAFF. The CDR3 coding sequence is TGTGCTAGTGGTTTGGTACGGGGGAGTACGAACACTGAAGCTTTCTTT. The full variable domain, in which reference TRBV12-5 and TRBJ1-1 provide the parts outside the CDR3, is DARVTQTPRHKVTEMGQEVTMRCQPILGHNTVFWYRQTMMQGLELLAYFRNRAPLDDSGMPKDRFSAEMPDATLATLKIQPSEPRDSAVYFCASGLVRGSTNTEAFFGQGTRLTVV.

This chain links TRBV16 with TRBJ1-2; no definite D call. Trimming cost V 0 bases and J 4 bases, with 9 bases left between them. Germline assignment: CDR1 KGHSY and CDR2 FQNENV. The CDR3 sequence is 14 residues long. CDR3 in DNA: TGTGCCAGCAGCCAATCGGGCAGCTTCTATGGCTACACCTTC. It yields the protein CASSQSGSFYGYTF.

This rearrangement joins TRBV27 to TRBJ2-5; 12 bases map to TRBD2. CDR3 length equals 16 residues. The ends lost 4 bases at V and 5 bases at J; junction bases unmatched: 8. Germline loops: CDR1 MNHEY, CDR2 SMNVEV (reference sequence). The CDR3 region is CASSSLAGGSWETQYF. Written as DNA, the CDR3 is TGTGCCAGCAGTTCACTAGCGGGAGGAAGTTGGGAGACCCAGTACTTC.

The genes are TRBV21-1 and TRBJ2-4; the D segment call TRBD2 is taken from the table without a DNA check. TRBV21-1 is a known pseudogene. The CDR3 is 19 residues long. CDR3 sequence: CASIGPPRTTGGIKNIQYF. CDR3 bases: TGTGCCAGCATTGGTCCCCCCCGGACAACGGGGGGAATCAAAAACATTCAGTACTTC.

This chain uses TRBV7-2 with TRBJ1-4; maybe TRBD1 (5 bases). The CDR3 consists of 17 residues. The V end was cut by 5 bases, the J end by 5 bases, with 21 bases between. The germline gives CDR1 SGHTA, CDR2 FQGNSA. The CDR3 reads CASSRGSGVHLNEKLFF. CDR3 DNA: TGTGCCAGCAGCCGTGGATCGGGGGTGCATCTAAATGAAAAACTGTTTTTT.

This clone was found once. The J gene is TRBJ1-1, the V gene TRBV6-1; 8 bases map to TRBD1. Per germline, CDR1 MNHNS and CDR2 SASEGT. V trimming: 0 bases; J trimming: 4 bases; junction bases outside the gene matches: 1. This CDR3 contains 14 residues. This chain's CDR3 is CASSEADRATEAFF. Here the CDR3 DNA reads TGTGCCAGCAGTGAAGCGGACAGGGCCACTGAAGCTTTCTTT.

The chain is built from TRBV7-8 and TRBJ1-5, with D possibly matching TRBD1 (5 bases). V was cut by 5 bases and J by 0 bases, with 11 bases left in between. Germline V gives CDR1 SGHVS, CDR2 FQNEAQ. The length of the CDR3 is 15 residues. DNA for the CDR3: TGTGCCAGCAGCACGACAGAGAATAGCAATCAGCCCCAGCATTTT. Amino acids: CASSTTENSNQPQHF.

The chain joins TRBV5-1 to TRBJ2-3; 9 bases line up with TRBD1. The CDR3 loop spans 17 amino acids. The V and J ends lost 4 bases and 5 bases, in that order; junction bases with no gene match: 14. Germline V gene sequence: CDR1 SGHRS, CDR2 YFSETQ. This CDR3 is CASSIPGTGLAKDTQYF. The CDR3 nucleotides are TGCGCCAGCAGCATCCCCGGGACAGGGCTAGCCAAAGATACGCAGTATTTT.

The chain joins TRBV10-2 to TRBJ2-3; possible D gene TRBD1, 6 bases. V was cut by 4 bases and J by 4 bases, with 9 bases left in between. This CDR3 comprises 13 residues. Germline CDR1 and CDR2: WSHSY and SAAADI. The CDR3 sequence: CASSVSGADTQYF. The CDR3 DNA is TGCGCCAGCAGTGTTTCAGGGGCAGATACGCAGTATTTT.

The rearrangement joins TRBV28 to TRBJ2-2, with 10 bases aligning to TRBD2. Trimming removed 1 base from V and 0 bases from J; junction bases left unmatched: 14. Germline loops: CDR1 MDHEN, CDR2 SYDVKM. This CDR3 comprises 21 residues. CDR3 DNA: TGTGCCAGCAGTTTATTCACTTCCGGGCTAGCGGGAGTGACGAACACCGGGGAGCTGTTTTTT. Its protein is CASSLFTSGLAGVTNTGELFF.

This chain links TRBV2 with TRBJ1-2; the match to TRBD1 covers 9 bases. V lost 6 bases and J lost 8; bases outside the gene matches: 4. The CDR3 runs 12 residues. Per germline, CDR1 SNHLY and CDR2 FYNNEI. CDR3 DNA: TGTGCCAGCAGACAGGGGGCTGGGGGCTACACCTTC. This encodes CASRQGAGGYTF.

The rearrangement uses TRBV7-3 and TRBJ2-7, with 8 nucleotides matching TRBD2. Germline V lookup: CDR1 SGHTA, CDR2 FQGTGA. V trimming: 1 base; J trimming: 4 bases; junction bases outside the gene matches: 12. The CDR3 spans 17 residues. Here the CDR3 reads CASSLSPGPGRDYEQYF. CDR3 in DNA: TGTGCCAGCAGCTTAAGTCCGGGGCCCGGGAGGGATTACGAGCAGTACTTC.

V gene TRBV7-2 combines with J gene TRBJ1-2; the D gene is possibly TRBD1 (5 bases). V was cut by 1 base and J by 10 bases, with 13 bases left in between. Looked up from germline, CDR1 is SGHTA and CDR2 is FQGNSA. The CDR3 has 13 residues. The CDR3 nucleotides read TGTGCCAGCAGCTTAGGGCAGGGTAGGGACTACACCTTC. It yields the protein CASSLGQGRDYTF.

The chain joins TRBV21-1 to TRBJ2-1; the table's D gene call, TRBD2, was not cross checked with the DNA. TRBV21-1 is a pseudogene locus. This CDR3 is built from 14 residues. For the CDR3, the DNA is TGTGCCAGCAGCAGCGACCCGGGGTACAATGAGCAGTTCTTC. Amino acids: CASSSDPGYNEQFF.

The chain couples TRBV12-5 to TRBJ2-7; no clear D. CDR1 is LGHNT and CDR2 is FRNRAP in the germline V gene. CDR3 length equals 19 residues. V gave up 6 bases and J gave up 0 bases, with 27 bases separating them. The CDR3 loop is CASGLRRSQLTESSYEQYF. The CDR3 region has the DNA TGTGCTAGTGGCCTGCGACGAAGTCAACTTACGGAGAGCTCCTACGAGCAGTACTTC.

The rearrangement joins TRBV6-4 to TRBJ2-7; TRBD1 aligns across 7 bases. The V and J ends lost 3 bases and 3 bases, in that order; junction bases with no gene match: 11. Germline CDR1 MRHNA, CDR2 SNTAGT. The CDR3 loop spans 16 amino acids. The CDR3: CASSEEGARGCYEQYF. The CDR3 DNA follows: TGTGCCAGCAGTGAAGAGGGGGCGCGAGGATGCTACGAGCAGTACTTC.

The chain has TRBV4-3 and TRBJ2-1, with 13 bases lining up with TRBD2. There are 19 residues in the CDR3. The V segment lost 0 bases and the J segment 3 bases; nucleotides outside the gene matches: 8. Germline CDR1 LGHNA, CDR2 YSLEER. The CDR3 sequence: CASSQDRGLAGVLYNEQFF. CDR3 nucleotide sequence: TGCGCCAGCAGCCAAGATCGAGGACTAGCGGGAGTTCTCTACAATGAGCAGTTCTTC.

V and J are TRBV28 and TRBJ1-2, with D maybe TRBD1 (6 bases). The germline V gene encodes CDR1 MDHEN and CDR2 SYDVKM. CDR3 length equals 14 residues. V dropped 7 bases and J dropped 4 bases, with 16 bases sitting between them. The CDR3 reads CASTDLQGAYGYTF. The DNA of the CDR3 is TGTGCCAGCACCGATTTACAGGGTGCCTATGGCTACACCTTC.

The chain employs TRBV28 and TRBJ1-1; no definite D call. The germline V gene encodes CDR1 MDHEN and CDR2 SYDVKM. V was pared by 5 bases and J by 1 base, with 8 bases between. The CDR3 contains 13 residues. The CDR3 region is CASSAPGNTEAFF. DNA for the CDR3: TGTGCCAGCAGTGCCCCAGGGAACACTGAAGCTTTCTTT.

This clone was counted a single time. CDR3 protein: CASTTTGGLYEQYF. The CDR3 nucleotides read TGTGCCAGCACCACGACAGGGGGCTTGTACGAGCAGTACTTC. This rearrangement joins TRBV28 to TRBJ2-7; 10 nucleotides agree with TRBD1. The CDR3 covers 14 residues. Germline V CDR1 and CDR2: MDHEN, SYDVKM. Losses at the gene ends were 7 bases for V and 4 bases for J; bases not matched to a gene: 7.

The chain joins TRBV4-1 to TRBJ1-2, with D perhaps matching TRBD1 (6 bases). The germline V gene has CDR1 MGHRA and CDR2 YSYEKL. The V gene lost 0 bases and the J gene lost 4 bases, with 21 bases spanning the gap. The CDR3 consists of 18 residues. CDR3: CASSQDSSGGPVVYGYTF. As DNA, the CDR3 is TGCGCCAGCAGCCAAGATAGTTCGGGGGGGCCCGTTGTCTATGGCTACACCTTC.

V and J are TRBV10-3 and TRBJ2-7; TRBD1 matches at 7 bases. CDR1 is ENHRY, CDR2 SYGVKD, per germline. The CDR3 contains 16 residues. The J segment lost 2 bases and the V segment lost 6 bases, leaving 13 bases of the junction unmatched. CDR3 sequence (DNA): TGTGCCATCAGCGATTTGGGAAACAGGGGTGCCTACGAGCAGTACTTC. Translation: CAISDLGNRGAYEQYF.

This chain connects TRBV6-5 to TRBJ1-1, with TRBD1 as a possible D gene (5 bases). Germline CDR1 reads MNHEY; CDR2 reads SVGAGI. This CDR3 has 14 residues. V lost 7 bases and J lost 4, with 16 bases in between. CDR3 sequence: CASNGGGVFTEAFF. In nucleotides, the CDR3 is TGTGCCAGCAATGGGGGAGGGGTGTTCACTGAAGCTTTCTTT.